The TCR beta chain described here comes from a study of T-cell memory formation after mild COVID-19. For the study at large: Largely, TCR clusters stayed within a single donor.

This clonotype was seen a few times. Its antigen is not known. Study results and caveats: The study detected some responding clones in pre-infection memory, suggesting cross-reactive memory joined. Researchers report contracting CD4+ clones mostly in CM and EM, with CD8+ clones in EMRA.

One entry per CDR3 protein, called by TCRdb with MiXCR from the 5' RACE reads. The data show about 250,000 distinct CDR3 sequences, with about a sixth seen just once and 23% held by the top ten. This sequence originates from a man in his late teens or twenties who had mild COVID-19 (a few samples of this study predate the infection). Cell type and time point are not known. Sequencing was performed on PBMCs or a T cell subset sorted from them (not recorded which).

The CDR3 region is CASSPAGGVPPLHF. CDR3 sequence (DNA): TGTGCCAGCAGCCCCGCCGGTGGAGTCCCACCCCTCCACTTT. The chain employs TRBV9 and TRBJ1-6; D is uncertain. CDR3 length equals 14 residues. V dropped 4 bases and J dropped 11 bases, with 16 bases sitting between them. Germline values: CDR1 SGDLS, CDR2 YYNGEE.